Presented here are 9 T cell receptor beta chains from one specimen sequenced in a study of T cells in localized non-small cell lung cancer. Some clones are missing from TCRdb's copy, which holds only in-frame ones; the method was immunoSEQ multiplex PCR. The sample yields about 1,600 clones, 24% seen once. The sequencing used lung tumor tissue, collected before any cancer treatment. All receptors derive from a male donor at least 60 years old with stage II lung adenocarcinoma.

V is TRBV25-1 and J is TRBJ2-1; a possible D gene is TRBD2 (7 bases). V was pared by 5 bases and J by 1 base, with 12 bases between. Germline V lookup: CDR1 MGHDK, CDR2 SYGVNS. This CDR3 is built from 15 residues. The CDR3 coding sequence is TGTGCCAGCAGTTACAGGGAGGGGTCCTACAATGAGCAGTTCTTC. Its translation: CASSYREGSYNEQFF.

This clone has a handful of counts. Here the CDR3 reads CASSPTSNTEAFF. The CDR3 DNA reads TGTGCCAGCAGCCCTACTTCGAACACTGAAGCTTTCTTT. The chain couples TRBV7-1 to TRBJ1-1; D gene ambiguous. TRBV7-1 is assigned to the ORF class and has an uncertain function. This CDR3 region has 13 residues. V gave up 5 bases and J gave up 1 base, with 8 bases separating them.

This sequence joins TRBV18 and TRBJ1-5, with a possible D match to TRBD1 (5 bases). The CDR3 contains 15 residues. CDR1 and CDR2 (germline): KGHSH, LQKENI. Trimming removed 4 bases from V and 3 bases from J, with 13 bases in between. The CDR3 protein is CASSRDRLLNQPQHF. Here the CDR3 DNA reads TGTGCCAGCTCACGGGACCGGCTTCTCAATCAGCCCCAGCATTTT.

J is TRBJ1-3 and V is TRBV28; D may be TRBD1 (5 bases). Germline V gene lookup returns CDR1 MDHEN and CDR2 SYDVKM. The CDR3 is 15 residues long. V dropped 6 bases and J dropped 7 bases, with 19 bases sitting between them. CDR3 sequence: CASSPPGRAGNTIYF. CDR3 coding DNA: TGTGCCAGCAGCCCTCCGGGCAGGGCGGGGAACACCATATATTTT.

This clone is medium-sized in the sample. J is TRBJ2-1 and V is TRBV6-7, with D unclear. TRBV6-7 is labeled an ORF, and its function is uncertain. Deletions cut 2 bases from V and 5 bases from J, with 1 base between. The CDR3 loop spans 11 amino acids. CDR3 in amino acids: CASSYNNEQFF. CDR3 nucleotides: TGTGCCAGCAGTTACAACAATGAGCAGTTCTTC.

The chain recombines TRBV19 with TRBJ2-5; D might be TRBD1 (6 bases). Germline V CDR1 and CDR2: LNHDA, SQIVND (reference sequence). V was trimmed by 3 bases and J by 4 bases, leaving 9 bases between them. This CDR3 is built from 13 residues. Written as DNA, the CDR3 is TGTGCCAGTAGTATGCAGGGGCCAGAGACCCAGTACTTC. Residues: CASSMQGPETQYF.

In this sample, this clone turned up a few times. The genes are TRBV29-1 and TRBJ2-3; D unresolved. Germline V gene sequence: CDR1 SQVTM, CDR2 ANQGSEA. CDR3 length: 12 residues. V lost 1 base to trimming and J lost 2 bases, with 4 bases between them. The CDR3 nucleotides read TGCAGCGTTGAAGTACTCACAGATACGCAGTATTTT. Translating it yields CSVEVLTDTQYF.

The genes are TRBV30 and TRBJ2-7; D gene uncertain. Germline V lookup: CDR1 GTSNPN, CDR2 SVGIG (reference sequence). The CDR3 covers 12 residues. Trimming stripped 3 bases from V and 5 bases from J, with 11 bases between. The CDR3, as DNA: TGTGCCTGGAGCCCCGGTTGGAACGAGCAGTACTTC. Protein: CAWSPGWNEQYF.

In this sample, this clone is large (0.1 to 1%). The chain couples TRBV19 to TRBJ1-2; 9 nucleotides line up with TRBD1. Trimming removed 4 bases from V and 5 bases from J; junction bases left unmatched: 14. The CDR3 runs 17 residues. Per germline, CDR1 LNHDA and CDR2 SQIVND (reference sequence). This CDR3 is CASSTSGTGILGYGYTF. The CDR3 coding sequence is TGTGCCAGTAGTACCTCCGGGACAGGGATCCTCGGGTATGGCTACACCTTC.